The clone carrying this TCR beta chain was seen a few times. Its antigen is unknown. The data belong to a study of T cells after yellow fever vaccination. Findings and caveats of the study: A small proportion of clonotypes was detected in both the CD4 and CD8 compartments.

CDR1 is SEHNR, CDR2 FQNEAQ, per germline (reference sequence). The CDR3 loop spans 16 amino acids. Trimming removed 4 bases from V and 2 bases from J, with 17 bases in between. TCR cDNA, made by 5'RACE template switching, carried an added universal primer site and UMIs. TCRdb used MiXCR to reprocess the 5' RACE reads, holding one entry per CDR3 protein. The profile shows more than 350,000 distinct CDR3 sequences, 11% of them singletons. This sequence was found in a man between 18 and 35 years old who received the YFV17D yellow fever vaccine. Sequenced material: PBMCs, taken on the day of the first yellow fever vaccination. This sequence joins TRBV7-9 and TRBJ1-1, with D maybe TRBD1 (6 bases). The CDR3 DNA reads as TGTGCCAGCAGCTCCCTCGGGCAGGGGAGAAACACTGAAGCTTTCTTT. Its protein is CASSSLGQGRNTEAFF.